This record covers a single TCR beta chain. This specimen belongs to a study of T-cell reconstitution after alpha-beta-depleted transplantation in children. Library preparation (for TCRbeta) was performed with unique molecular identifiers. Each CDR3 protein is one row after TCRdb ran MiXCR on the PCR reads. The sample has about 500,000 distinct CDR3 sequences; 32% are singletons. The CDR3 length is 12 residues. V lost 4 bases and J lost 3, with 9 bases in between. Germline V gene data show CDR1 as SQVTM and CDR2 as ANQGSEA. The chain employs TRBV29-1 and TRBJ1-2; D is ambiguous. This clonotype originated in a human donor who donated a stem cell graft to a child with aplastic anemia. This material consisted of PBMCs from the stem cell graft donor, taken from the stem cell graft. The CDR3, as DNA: TGCAGCGTTGTGTCCCAGGACTATGGCTACACCTTC. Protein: CSVVSQDYGYTF.